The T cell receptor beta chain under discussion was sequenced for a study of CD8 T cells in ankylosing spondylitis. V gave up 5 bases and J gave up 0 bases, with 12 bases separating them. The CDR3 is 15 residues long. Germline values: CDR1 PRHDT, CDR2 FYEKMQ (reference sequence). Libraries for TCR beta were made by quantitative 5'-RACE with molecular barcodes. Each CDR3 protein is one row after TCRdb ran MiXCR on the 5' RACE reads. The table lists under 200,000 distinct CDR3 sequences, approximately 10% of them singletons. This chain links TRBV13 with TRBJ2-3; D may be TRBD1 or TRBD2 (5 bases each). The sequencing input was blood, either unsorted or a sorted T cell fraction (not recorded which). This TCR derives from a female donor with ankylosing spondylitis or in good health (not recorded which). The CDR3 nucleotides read TGTGCCAGCAGCCCGGGACCCTCTAGCACAGATACGCAGTATTTT. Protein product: CASSPGPSSTDTQYF.